The clone carrying this T cell receptor beta chain was seen a few times. What it binds is not known. This entry belongs to a study of PD-1 blockade in classical Hodgkin lymphoma. Germline values: CDR1 SGHKS, CDR2 YYEKEE (reference sequence). The CDR3 has 17 amino acids. Trimming cost V 5 bases and J 4 bases, with 19 bases left between them. Findings and limits, study-wide: Sources of repertoire differences remain undefined, possibly disease activity or prior therapy.

Sample time point: cycle 4 day 1 (C4D1), after 6 weeks of nivolumab. After autologous stem cell transplantation all patients relapsed, and prior brentuximab vedotin exposure differed between cohorts. Magnetic negative selection of thawed PBMCs yielded the CD8+ T cells. Under best response, outcomes were complete response, partial response or progressive disease. Assay: immunoSEQ multiplex PCR; the TCRdb copy retains only in-frame clones and omits some. The sample shows approximately 21,000 clones, roughly 84% of them seen only once. This receptor was taken from a human donor with classical Hodgkin lymphoma. Sample: CD8+ T cells from blood, taken before the fourth cycle of nivolumab. The chain couples TRBV5-5 to TRBJ1-6; no firm D call. The CDR3 region has the DNA TGTGCCAGCAGAGCGGGCCTCGAGCGGGGATATAATTCACCCCTCCACTTT. The encoded protein is CASRAGLERGYNSPLHF.